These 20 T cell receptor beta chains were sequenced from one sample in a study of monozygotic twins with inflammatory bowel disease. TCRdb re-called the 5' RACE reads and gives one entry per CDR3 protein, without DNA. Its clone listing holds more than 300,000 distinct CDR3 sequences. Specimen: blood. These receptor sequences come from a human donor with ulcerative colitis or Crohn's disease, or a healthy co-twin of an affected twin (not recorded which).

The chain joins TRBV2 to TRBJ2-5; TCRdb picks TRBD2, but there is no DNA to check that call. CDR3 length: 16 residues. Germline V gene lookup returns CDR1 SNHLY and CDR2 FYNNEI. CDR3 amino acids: CASTSRAWVPLETQYF.

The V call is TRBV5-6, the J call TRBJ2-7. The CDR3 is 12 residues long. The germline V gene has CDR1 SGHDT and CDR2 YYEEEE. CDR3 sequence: CASSLVEGEQYF.

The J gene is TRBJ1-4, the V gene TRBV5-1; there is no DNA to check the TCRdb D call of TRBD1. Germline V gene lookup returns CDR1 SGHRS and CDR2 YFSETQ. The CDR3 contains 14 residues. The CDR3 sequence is CASSSYLDSSELFF.

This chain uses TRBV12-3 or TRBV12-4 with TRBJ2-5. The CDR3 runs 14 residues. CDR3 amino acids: CASSPAWVSETQYF.

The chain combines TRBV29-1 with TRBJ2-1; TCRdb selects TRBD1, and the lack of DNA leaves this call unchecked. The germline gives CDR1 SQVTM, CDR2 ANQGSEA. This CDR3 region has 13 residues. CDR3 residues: CSVDLDRGNEQFF.

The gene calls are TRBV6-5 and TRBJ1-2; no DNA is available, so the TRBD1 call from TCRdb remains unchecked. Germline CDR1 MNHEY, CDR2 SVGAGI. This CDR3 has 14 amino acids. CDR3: CASSYDRVAYGYTF.

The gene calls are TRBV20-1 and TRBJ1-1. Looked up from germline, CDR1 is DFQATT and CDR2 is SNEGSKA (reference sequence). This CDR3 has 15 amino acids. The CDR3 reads CSANPRGGMNTEAFF.

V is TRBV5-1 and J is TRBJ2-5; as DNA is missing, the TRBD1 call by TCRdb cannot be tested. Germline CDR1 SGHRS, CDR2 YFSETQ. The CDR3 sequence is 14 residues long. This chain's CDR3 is CASSLEGVEETQYF.

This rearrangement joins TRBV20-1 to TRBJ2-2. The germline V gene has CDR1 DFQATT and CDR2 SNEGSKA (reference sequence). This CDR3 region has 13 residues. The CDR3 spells CSARPGNTGELFF.

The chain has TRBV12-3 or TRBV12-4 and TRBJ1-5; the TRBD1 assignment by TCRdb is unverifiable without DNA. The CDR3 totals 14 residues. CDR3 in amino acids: CASSLGQINQPQHF.

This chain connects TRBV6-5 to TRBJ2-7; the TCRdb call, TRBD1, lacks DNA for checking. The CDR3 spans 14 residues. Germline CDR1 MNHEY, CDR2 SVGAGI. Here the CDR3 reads CASSFSGTGEFQYF.

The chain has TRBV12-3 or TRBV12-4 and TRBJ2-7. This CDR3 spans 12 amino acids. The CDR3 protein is CASSSGVYEQYF.

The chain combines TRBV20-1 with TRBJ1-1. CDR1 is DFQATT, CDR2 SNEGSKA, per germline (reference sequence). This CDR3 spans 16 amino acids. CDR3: CSARSWANGGRHEAFF.

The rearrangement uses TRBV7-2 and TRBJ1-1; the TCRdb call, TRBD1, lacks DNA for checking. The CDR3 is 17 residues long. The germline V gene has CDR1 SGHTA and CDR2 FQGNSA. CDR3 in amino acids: CASSLLGQGPWNTEAFF.

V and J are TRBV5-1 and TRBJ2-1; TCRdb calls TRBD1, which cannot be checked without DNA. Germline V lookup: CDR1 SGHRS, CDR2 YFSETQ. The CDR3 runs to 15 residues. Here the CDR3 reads CASSVRGAPYNEQFF.

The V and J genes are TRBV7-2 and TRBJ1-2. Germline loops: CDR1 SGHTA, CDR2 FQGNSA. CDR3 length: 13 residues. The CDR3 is CASSHNAGLGYTF.

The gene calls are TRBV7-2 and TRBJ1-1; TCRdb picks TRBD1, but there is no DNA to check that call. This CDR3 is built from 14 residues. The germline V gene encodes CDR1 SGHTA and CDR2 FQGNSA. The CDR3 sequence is CASSLVTGSVEAFF.

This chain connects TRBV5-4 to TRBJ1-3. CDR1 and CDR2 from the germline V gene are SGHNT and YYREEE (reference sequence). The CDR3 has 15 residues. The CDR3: CASSRDKASGNTIYF.

The chain's CDR3 is CASSSTTYEQYF. The V call is TRBV7-8, the J call TRBJ2-7. The CDR3 has 12 residues. The germline V gene encodes CDR1 SGHVS and CDR2 FQNEAQ.

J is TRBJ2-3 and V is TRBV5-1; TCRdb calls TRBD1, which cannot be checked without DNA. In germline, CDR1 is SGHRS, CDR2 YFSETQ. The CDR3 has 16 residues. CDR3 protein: CASSLVTGASTDTQYF.